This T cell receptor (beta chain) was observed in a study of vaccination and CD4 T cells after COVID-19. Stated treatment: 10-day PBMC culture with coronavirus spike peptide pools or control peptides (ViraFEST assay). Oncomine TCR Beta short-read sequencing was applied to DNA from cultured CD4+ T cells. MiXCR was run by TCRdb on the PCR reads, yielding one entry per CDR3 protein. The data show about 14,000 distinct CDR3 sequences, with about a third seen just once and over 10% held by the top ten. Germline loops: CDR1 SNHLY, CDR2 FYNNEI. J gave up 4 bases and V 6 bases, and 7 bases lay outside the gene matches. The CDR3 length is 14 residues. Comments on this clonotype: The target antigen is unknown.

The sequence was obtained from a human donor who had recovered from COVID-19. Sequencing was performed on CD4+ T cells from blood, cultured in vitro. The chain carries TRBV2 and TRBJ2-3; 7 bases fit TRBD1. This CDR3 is CASRDRPEADTQYF. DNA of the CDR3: TGTGCCAGCAGGGACAGGCCCGAGGCAGATACGCAGTATTTT.